The clone carrying this T cell receptor (beta chain) was seen only a few times. The target antigen is unknown. This entry belongs to a study of cytomegalovirus exposure and HLA in healthy donors. Study conclusions and caveats: Analyzed later, most CMV-associated TCR beta chains appeared HLA-restricted.

It was healthy bone marrow donors who served as donors. CDR3 length equals 15 residues. Germline-derived CDR1 and CDR2 are SEHNR and FQNEAQ (reference sequence). V trimming: 3 bases; J trimming: 9 bases; junction bases outside the gene matches: 8. PCR was performed using 60 Vbeta and 13 Jbeta primers. Some clones are missing from TCRdb's copy, which holds only in-frame ones; the method was immunoSEQ multiplex PCR. The sample lists about 60,000 clones; 70% to 85% were seen once. The V and J genes are TRBV7-9 and TRBJ2-1, with 10 positions matching TRBD2. This sequence was found in a man between 25 and 39 years old in good health and CMV-seronegative. The source material was PBMCs. The CDR3 DNA sequence: TGTGCCAGCAGCTTCTTAGCGGGAGGAGGGGGTGAGCAGTTCTTC. It yields the protein CASSFLAGGGGEQFF.